This is a list of T cell receptor beta chains from one sample in a study of T cell responses to AZD1222 COVID-19 vaccine. The protocol was immunoSEQ multiplex PCR, while the TCRdb copy is restricted to in-frame clones and leaves out a portion. Of 100,000 to 140,000 clones in the sample, just over 90% were seen once. Specimen: peripheral blood, collected 28 days after the second AZD1222 dose. Receptors originate from an adult who received the AZD1222 COVID-19 vaccine. Both conserved end residues are part of each CDR3. The D gene is left open where the match is weak. Clone size appears in some rows only: once, few, many, or a class for an expanded clone.

TRBJ2-1 - 17 TRBD2 TRBV19 CASSIDPWTSGRNEQFF TGTGCCAGTAGTATAGACCCCTGGACTAGCGGGAGGAATGAGCAGTTCTTC
TRBJ2-1 - 16 - TRBV4-3 CASSQDPAGRYNEQFF TGCGCCAGCAGCCAAGATCCGGCGGGTCGATACAATGAGCAGTTCTTC
TRBJ1-4 - 15 - TRBV28 CASNSRDARGEKLFF TGTGCCAGCAATTCTCGGGACGCCCGAGGTGAAAAACTGTTTTTT
TRBJ1-1 few 11 - TRBV24-1 CATAQGTEAFF TGTGCCACCGCACAGGGCACTGAAGCTTTCTTT
TRBJ1-6 - 15 TRBD1 TRBV6-4 CASSDSAGGNSPLHF TGTGCCAGCAGTGACTCGGCAGGGGGAAATTCACCCCTCCACTTT
TRBJ2-7 - 12 - TRBV12-3/TRBV12-4 CASSLGGDEQYF TGTGCCAGCAGTTTGGGCGGGGACGAGCAGTACTTC
TRBJ2-2 - 14 TRBD2 TRBV6-5 CASRGTRLTGELFF TGTGCCAGCAGGGGGACTAGACTCACCGGGGAGCTGTTTTTT
TRBJ2-3 - 16 TRBD2 TRBV7-2 CASSSRETSGWDTQYF TGTGCCAGCAGCTCTCGCGAGACTAGCGGGTGGGATACGCAGTATTTT
TRBJ1-1 - 14 - TRBV2 CASLTQGWGTEAFF TGTGCCAGCCTCACCCAGGGCTGGGGCACTGAAGCTTTCTTT
TRBJ1-5 - 14 - TRBV6-2/TRBV6-3 CASSLSWGGQPQHF TGTGCCAGCAGCCTATCCTGGGGCGGTCAGCCCCAGCATTTT